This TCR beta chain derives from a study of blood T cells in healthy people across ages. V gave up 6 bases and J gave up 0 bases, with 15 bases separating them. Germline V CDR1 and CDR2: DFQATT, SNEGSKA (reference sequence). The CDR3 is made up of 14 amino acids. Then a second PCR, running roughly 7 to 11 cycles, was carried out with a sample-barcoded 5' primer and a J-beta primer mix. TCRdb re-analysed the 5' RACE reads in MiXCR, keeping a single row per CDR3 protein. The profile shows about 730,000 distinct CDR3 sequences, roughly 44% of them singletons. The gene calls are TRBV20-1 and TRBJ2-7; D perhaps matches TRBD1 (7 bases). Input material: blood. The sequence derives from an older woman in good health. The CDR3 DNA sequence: TGCAGTGCGGAGGGACAGTTCCTCTCCTACGAGCAGTACTTC. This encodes CSAEGQFLSYEQYF.